This T cell receptor (beta chain) was profiled in a study of blood T cell repertoires in COVID-19. This CDR3 has 16 amino acids. Per the germline V gene, CDR1 is DFQATT and CDR2 is SNEGSKA (reference sequence). V lost 3 bases and J lost 3; bases outside the gene matches: 10. Measured with immunoSEQ multiplex PCR; TCRdb has only the in-frame clones, and not every one. The sample yields about 280,000 clones, 70% to 90% seen once. Sequencing was carried out using PBMCs or T cells enriched from blood (not recorded which). V usage is TRBV20-1 and J usage is TRBJ2-3; TRBD2 matches 9 bases. The clonotype was recovered from a middle-aged woman who had recovered from COVID-19. CDR3 bases: TGCAGTGCTAGTTCAGGGGGTAGCGGGAGAACAGATACGCAGTATTTT. It codes for CSASSGGSGRTDTQYF.